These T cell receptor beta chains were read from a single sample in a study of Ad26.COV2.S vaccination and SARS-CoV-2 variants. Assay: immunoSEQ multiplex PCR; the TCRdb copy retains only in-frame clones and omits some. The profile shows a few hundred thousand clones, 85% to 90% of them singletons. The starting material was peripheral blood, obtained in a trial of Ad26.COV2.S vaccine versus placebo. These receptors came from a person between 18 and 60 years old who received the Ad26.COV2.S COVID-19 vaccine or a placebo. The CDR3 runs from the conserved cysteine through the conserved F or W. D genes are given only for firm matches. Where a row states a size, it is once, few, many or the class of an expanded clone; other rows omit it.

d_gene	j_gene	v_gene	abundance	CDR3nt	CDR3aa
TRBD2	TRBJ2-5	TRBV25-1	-	TGTGCCAGCAGTGAACTAGCGGGAGTCGAGACCCAGTACTTC	CASSELAGVETQYF
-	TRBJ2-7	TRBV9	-	TGTGCCAGCAGCGTAGATGGGGGGTTAAACGAGCAGTACTTC	CASSVDGGLNEQYF
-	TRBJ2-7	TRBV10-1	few	TGCGCCAGCAGTGGTACCTTGCTGGACGAGCAGTACTTC	CASSGTLLDEQYF
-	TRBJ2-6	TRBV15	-	TGTGCCACCAGCTCTAGTTGGAGGGGCGGGGACGTCCTGACTTTC	CATSSSWRGGDVLTF
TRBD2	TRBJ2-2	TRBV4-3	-	TGCGCCAGCAGCCAGGCCCGTAGAGCGGGGAGTGGGGAGCTGTTTTTT	CASSQARRAGSGELFF
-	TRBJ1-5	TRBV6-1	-	TGTGCCAGCAGTGATTCGCTTCGGATTAGCAATCAGCCCCAGCATTTT	CASSDSLRISNQPQHF
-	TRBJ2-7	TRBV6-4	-	TGTGCCAGCAGTGAATTTTTAAGTGAAGTGGACTACGAGCAGTACTTC	CASSEFLSEVDYEQYF
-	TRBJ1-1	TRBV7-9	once	TGTGCCAGCAGGAGTCGTCAGGGGAGGACTGAAGCTTTCTTT	CASRSRQGRTEAFF
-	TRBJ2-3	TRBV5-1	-	TGCGCCAGCGGGGTTCAGTCTAGCACAGATACGCAGTATTTT	CASGVQSSTDTQYF
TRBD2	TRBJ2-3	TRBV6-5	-	TGTGCCAGCCATACTAGCGGTGACACAGATACGCAGTATTTT	CASHTSGDTDTQYF
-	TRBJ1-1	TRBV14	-	TGTGCCAGCGGAGAGAGGGTGAACACTGAAGCTTTCTTT	CASGERVNTEAFF
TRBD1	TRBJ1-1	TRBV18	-	TGTGCCAGCTCACCACCCTGGACAGGGGGCATGAACACTGAAGCTTTCTTT	CASSPPWTGGMNTEAFF
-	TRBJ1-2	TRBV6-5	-	TGTGCCAGCAGTTACTCGAAGTTAGGGGGCTACACCTTC	CASSYSKLGGYTF
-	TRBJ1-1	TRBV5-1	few	TGCGCCAGCATCTCCGTGGGGGGGACTGAAGCTTTCTTT	CASISVGGTEAFF
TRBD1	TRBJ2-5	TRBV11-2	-	TGTGCCAGCAGCTTAGGTCTTAGGTCACAGGGGTTAGAGACCCAGTACTTC	CASSLGLRSQGLETQYF